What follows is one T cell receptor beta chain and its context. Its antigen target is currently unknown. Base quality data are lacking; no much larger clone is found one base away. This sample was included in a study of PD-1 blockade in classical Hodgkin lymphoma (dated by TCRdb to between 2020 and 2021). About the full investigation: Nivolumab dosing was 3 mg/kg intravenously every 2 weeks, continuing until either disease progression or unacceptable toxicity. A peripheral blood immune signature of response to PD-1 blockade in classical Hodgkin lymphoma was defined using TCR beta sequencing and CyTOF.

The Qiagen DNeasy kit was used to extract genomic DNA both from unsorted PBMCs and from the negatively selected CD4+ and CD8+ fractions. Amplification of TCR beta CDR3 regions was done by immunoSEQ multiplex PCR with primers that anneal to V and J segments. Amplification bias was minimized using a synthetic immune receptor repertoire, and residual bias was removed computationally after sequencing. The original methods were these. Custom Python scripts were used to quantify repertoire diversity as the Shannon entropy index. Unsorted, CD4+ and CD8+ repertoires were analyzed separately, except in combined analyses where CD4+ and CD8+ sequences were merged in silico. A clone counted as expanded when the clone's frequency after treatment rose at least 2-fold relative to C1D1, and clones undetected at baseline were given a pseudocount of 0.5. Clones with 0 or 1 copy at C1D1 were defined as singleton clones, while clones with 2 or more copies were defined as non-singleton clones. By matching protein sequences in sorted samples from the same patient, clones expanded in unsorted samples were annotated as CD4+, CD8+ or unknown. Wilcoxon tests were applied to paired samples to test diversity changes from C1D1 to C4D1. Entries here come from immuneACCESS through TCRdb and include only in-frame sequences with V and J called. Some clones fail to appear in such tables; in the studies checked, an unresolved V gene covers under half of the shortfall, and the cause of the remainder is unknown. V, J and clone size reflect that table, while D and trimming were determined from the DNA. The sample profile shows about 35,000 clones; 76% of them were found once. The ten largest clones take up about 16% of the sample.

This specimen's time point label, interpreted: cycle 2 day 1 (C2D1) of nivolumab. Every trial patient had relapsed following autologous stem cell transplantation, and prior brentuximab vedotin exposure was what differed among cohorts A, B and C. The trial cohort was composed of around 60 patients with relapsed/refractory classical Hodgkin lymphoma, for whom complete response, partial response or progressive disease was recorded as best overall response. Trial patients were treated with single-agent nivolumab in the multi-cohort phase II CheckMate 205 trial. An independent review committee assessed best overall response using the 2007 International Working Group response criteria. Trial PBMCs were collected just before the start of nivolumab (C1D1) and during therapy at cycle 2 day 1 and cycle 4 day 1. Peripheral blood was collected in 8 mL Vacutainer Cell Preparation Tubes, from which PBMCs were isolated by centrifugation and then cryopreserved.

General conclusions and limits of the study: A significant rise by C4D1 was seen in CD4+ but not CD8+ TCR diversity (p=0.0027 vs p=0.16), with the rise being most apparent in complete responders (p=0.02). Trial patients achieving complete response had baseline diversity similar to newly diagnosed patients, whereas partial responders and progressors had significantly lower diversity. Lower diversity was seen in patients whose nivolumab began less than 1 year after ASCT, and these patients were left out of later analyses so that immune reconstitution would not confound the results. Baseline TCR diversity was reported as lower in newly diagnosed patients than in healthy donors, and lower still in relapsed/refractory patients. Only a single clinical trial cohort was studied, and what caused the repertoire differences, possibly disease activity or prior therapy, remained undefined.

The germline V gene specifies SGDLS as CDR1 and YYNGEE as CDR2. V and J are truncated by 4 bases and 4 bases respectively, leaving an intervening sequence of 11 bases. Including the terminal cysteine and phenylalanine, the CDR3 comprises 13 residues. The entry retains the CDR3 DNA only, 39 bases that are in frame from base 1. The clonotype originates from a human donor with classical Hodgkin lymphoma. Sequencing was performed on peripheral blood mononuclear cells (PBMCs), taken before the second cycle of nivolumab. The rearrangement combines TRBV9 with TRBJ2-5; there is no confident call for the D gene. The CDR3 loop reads CASSSGEVETQYF. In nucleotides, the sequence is TGTGCCAGCAGCTCAGGAGAGGTAGAGACCCAGTACTTC.